Detailed here is one TCR beta chain. This sample was taken from a study of technical replicates of blood from several donors. TCRdb keeps only in-frame clones here, not all; method: immunoSEQ multiplex PCR. The table has fewer than 100,000 clones, roughly 95% seen once; the top ten hold roughly 0.35%. Germline values: CDR1 ENHRY, CDR2 SYGVKD. V was pared by 0 bases and J by 6 bases, with 4 bases of the junction left unmatched. The CDR3 contains 14 residues. The chain uses TRBV10-3 and TRBJ2-7, with TRBD1 matching over 8 bases. This receptor was obtained from a human donor in good health. Input material: T cells isolated from PBMCs. The CDR3 DNA reads as TGTGCCATCAGTGAGTCGACAGGGGAGTCCGAGCAGTACTTC. Translation gives CAISESTGESEQYF.